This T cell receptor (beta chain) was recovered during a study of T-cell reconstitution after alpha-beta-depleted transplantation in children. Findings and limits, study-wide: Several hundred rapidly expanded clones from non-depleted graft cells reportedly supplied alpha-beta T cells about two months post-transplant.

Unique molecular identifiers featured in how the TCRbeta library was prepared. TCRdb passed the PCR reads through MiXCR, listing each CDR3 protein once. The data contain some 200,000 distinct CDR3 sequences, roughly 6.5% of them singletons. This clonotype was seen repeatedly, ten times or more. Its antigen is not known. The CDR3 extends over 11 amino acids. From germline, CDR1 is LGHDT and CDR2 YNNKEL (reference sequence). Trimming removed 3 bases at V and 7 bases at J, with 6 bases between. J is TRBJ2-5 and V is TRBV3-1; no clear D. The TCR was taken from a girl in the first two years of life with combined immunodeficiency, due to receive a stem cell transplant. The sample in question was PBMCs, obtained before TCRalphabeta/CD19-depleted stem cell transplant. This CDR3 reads CASSQGWTQYF. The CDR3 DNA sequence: TGTGCCAGCAGCCAGGGATGGACCCAGTACTTC.